This T cell receptor (beta chain) derives from a study of neurological immune-mediated disorders (dated by TCRdb to between 2018 and 2020). Context from the whole study: Among the 34 multiple sclerosis patients, relapsing-remitting MS accounted for 31 and secondary progressive MS accounted for 3. Using UMI-based sequencing, the study compared peripheral blood TCR-beta repertoires from patients with HTLV-I-associated myelopathy (HAM/TSP), patients with multiple sclerosis, and healthy controls. Longitudinal samples, technical triplicates and paired sorted CD4+ and CD8+ T-cell subsets, alongside PBMC samples, were included among the roughly 100 TCR-beta libraries. The cohort comprised approximately 67 subjects: some 14 HAM/TSP patients, 35 or so multiple sclerosis patients and 20 healthy controls. The paper as a whole reports these results and caveats: No clinical or MRI features were associated with the MS cluster, and the authors said that larger cohorts are needed. TCR clonal expansion was highest in HAM/TSP patients and lowest in MS patients, with MS patients falling below even healthy controls. In a phylogenetic analysis, the repertoires of 18 out of 34 MS patients fell into a single cluster of related CDR3 sequences, pointing to a possible signature at the repertoire level. No identical CDR3 amino acid sequences were found to be shared among expanded clones across subjects, suggesting that TCR-beta repertoires were private in all groups.

The CDR3, cysteine through phenylalanine, is 13 amino acids long. Solely the CDR3 DNA is kept, with 39 bases framed from the first base. Looking up the germline V gene yields CDR1 WSHSY and CDR2 SAAADI. V trim: 6 bases; J trim: 5 bases; unmatched bases: 4. Unsorted PBMC libraries were generated from 2 million PBMCs stored in RNAlater at -80 °C until RNA extraction. The multiple sclerosis patients were enrolled in a US clinical protocol that used magnetic resonance imaging to evaluate disease progression. Peripheral blood was subjected to Ficoll-Hypaque density gradient centrifugation to isolate PBMCs, which were then cryopreserved in liquid nitrogen. cDNA synthesis used template-switch 5'RACE with a primer carrying a 10-nucleotide random unique molecular identifier tagging each TCR transcript. Each sequencing run produced over 170 million TCR-beta sequences covering 15-18 subjects. Total RNA was extracted with the RNeasy kit. The KAPA Real-time Library Amplification kit was used to amplify TCR-beta VDJ regions with primers for the TCR constant region and the 5'RACE anchor. Sample indexes and Illumina adaptors were added in a first PCR, and a second PCR then increased library yield. After Ampure bead purification, the TCR product of roughly 650 bp was size-selected on a 2% E-gel SizeSelection system. Library quality was checked on a Bioanalyzer, concentration was measured with Qubit, and libraries were quantified with the Kapa Library Quantification kit before pooling. Libraries were sequenced paired-end 2 x 150 bp on an Illumina HiSeq 2500. To increase sequence diversity, roughly 24-32% phiX was spiked into each library pool. In the original analysis: The quality-filtered reads were processed with the UMI-based MiGEC pipeline, whose error correction step removed more than 75% of the raw TCR sequences. VDJ genes were aligned to IMGT germline references, and clonotypes were defined by unique CDR3 amino acid sequence plus V-J genes. Clonal expansion, Shannon diversity and CDR3 relatedness (CalcPairwiseDistances, ClusterSamples) were evaluated with VDJtools, and phylogenetic trees were built with CLCbio workbench. Clones with at least 8 unique UMIs were defined as expanded, with this threshold being based on coefficient-of-variation modelling across technical triplicates. TCRdb reprocessing: public reads trimmed at Q25 with fastp, clones called with MiXCR, in-frame beta chains kept. Entries are consolidated by CDR3 protein sequence, retaining the most common genes and DNA. These V and J calls are TCRdb output, not the study's own analysis. The sample records tens of thousands of distinct CDR3 sequences, around 3.9% of which are singletons. The ten top clones hold roughly 1.7% of the sample.

This clonotype was picked up many times. Its antigen specificity is not known. Per-nucleotide qualities are absent, and no much larger clonotype sits a single base away. Sequenced input: PBMCs. The receptor's source is a man aged 25 to 40 with multiple sclerosis. Rearrangement joined TRBV10-2 to TRBJ2-1; TRBD2 lines up with 7 middle nucleotides. The CDR3 loop reads CASRGGSHNEQFF. The sequenced DNA is TGCGCCAGCAGAGGCGGGAGCCACAATGAGCAGTTCTTC.